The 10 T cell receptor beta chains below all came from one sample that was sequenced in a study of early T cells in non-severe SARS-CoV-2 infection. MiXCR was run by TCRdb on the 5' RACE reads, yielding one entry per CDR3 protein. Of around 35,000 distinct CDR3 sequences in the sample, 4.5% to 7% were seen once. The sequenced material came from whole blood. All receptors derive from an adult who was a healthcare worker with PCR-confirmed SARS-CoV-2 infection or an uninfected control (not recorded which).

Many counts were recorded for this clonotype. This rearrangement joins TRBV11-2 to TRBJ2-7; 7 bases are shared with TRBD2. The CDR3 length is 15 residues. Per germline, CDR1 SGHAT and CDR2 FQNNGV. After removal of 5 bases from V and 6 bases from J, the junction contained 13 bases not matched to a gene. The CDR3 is CASSAPTSEVREQYF. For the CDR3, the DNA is TGTGCCAGCAGCGCACCTACTAGCGAGGTACGCGAGCAGTACTTC.

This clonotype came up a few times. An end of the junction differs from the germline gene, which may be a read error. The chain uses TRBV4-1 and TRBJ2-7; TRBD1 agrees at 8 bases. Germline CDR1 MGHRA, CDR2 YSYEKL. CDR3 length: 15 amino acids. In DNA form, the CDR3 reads TGCGCCAGCAGTCAAGATACGGGACAGGCCTACGAGCAGTACTTC. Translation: CASSQDTGQAYEQYF.

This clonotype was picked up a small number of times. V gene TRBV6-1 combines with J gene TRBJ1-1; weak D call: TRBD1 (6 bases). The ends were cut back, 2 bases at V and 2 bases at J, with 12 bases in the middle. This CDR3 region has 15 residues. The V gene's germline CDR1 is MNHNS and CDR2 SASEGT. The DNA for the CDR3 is TGTGCCAGCAGTGAAAAGCCAGGGGCTAACACTGAAGCTTTCTTT. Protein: CASSEKPGANTEAFF.

CDR3 sequence reads: CSARDRASQFF. DNA of the CDR3: TGCAGTGCTAGAGATCGTGCCTCGCAGTTCTTC. The chain links TRBV20-1 to TRBJ2-1, with unresolved D. V was cut by 0 bases and J by 12 bases, with 9 bases left in between. The CDR3 length is 11 residues. Germline values: CDR1 DFQATT, CDR2 SNEGSKA (reference sequence).

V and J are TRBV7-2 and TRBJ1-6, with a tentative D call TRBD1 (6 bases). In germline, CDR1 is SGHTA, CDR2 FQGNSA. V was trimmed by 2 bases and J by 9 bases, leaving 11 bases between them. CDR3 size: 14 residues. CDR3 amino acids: CASSLNTGSSPLHF. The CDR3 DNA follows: TGTGCCAGCAGCTTAAACACAGGGAGTTCACCCCTCCACTTT.

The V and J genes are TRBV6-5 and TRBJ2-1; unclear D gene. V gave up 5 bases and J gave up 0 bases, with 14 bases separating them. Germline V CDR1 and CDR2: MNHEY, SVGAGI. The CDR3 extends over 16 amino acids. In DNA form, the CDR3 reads TGTGCCAGCAGTCACCGAAAATCGAGCTCCTACAATGAGCAGTTCTTC. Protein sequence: CASSHRKSSSYNEQFF.

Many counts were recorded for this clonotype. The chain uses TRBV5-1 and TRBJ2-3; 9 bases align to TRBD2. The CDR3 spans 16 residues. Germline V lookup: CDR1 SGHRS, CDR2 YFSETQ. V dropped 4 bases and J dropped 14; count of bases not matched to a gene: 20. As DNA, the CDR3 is TGCGCCAGCAGCGAGAGAGCTAGCGGGACGGCCACCTCGGGGTATTTT. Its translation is CASSERASGTATSGYF. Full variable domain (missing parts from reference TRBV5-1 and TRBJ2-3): KAGVTQTPRYLIKTRGQQVTLSCSPISGHRSVSWYQQTPGQGLQFLFEYFSETQRNKGNFPGRFSGRQFSNSRSEMNVSTLELGDSALYLCASSERASGTATSGYFGPGTRLTVL.

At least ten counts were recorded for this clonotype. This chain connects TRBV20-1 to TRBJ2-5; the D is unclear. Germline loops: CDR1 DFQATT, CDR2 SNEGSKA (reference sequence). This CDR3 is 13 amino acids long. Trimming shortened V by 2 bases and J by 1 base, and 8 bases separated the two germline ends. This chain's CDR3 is CSARMTGQETQYF. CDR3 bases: TGCAGTGCTAGAATGACCGGCCAAGAGACCCAGTACTTC.

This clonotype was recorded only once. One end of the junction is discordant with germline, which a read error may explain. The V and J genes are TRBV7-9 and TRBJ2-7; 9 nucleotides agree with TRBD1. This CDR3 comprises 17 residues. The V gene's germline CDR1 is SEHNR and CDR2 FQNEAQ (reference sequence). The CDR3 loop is CASSLARQGERSYEHYF. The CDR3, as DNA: TGTGCCAGCAGCTTAGCTAGACAGGGGGAACGCTCCTACGAGCATTACTTC.

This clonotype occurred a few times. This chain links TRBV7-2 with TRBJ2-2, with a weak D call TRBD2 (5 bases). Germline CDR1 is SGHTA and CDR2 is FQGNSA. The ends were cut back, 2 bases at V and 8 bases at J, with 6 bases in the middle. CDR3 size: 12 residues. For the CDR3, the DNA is TGTGCCAGCAGCTTATGGACTGGGGAGCTGTTTTTT. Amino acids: CASSLWTGELFF.